This T cell receptor (beta chain) was found in a study of a mutant IDH1 vaccine in newly diagnosed glioma. Study overall: V12 took place at week 35, and V13 at week 47.

Clones were read by immunoSEQ multiplex PCR, and TCRdb kept only the in-frame ones, dropping some. This sample has about 42,000 clones; roughly four fifths occur once, and the top ten carry under 6%. The germline V and J ends were trimmed by 4 bases and 2 bases, with 12 bases remaining between them. Germline V CDR1 and CDR2: SGHAT, FQNNGV. The CDR3 runs 16 residues. Worth noting for this clone: Its antigen is still unknown.

Findings and caveats of the study: Altogether, 93.3% of patients exhibited vaccine-induced immune responses.

The time point denotes: week 35, safety follow-up. A 20-mer mutant IDH1 peptide at 300 ug was injected subcutaneously with topical imiquimod. Each donor presented with a new WHO grade 3 or 4 astrocytoma that tested IDH1-mutant and showed ATRX loss. This chain connects TRBV11-2 to TRBJ2-6; D is unresolved. This receptor was obtained from a woman aged 45-65 years with glioma. The sequences come from PBMCs, collected from a glioma patient whose treatment included an IDH1 peptide vaccine. The CDR3 DNA reads as TGTGCCAGCAGCTCCCTAGGTGGGACTGGGGCCAACGTCCTGACTTTC. As protein: CASSSLGGTGANVLTF.